In this sample, the clone carrying this T cell receptor beta chain turned up many times. Antigen: not known. The data derive from a study of T-cell reconstitution after alpha-beta-depleted transplantation in children. Unique molecular identifiers were incorporated into the prepared TCRbeta library. One entry per CDR3 protein results from TCRdb running MiXCR on the PCR reads. The repertoire holds more than 200,000 distinct CDR3 sequences, with 20% to 30% as singletons. The CDR3 runs 14 residues. V lost 0 bases, J lost 6 bases, and 3 bases stayed unmatched. Germline V gene sequence: CDR1 SGHRS, CDR2 YFSETQ. The study, taken as a whole, reports: Most T-cell counts and diversity one year after the transplant came from T cells that were newly produced.

This specimen consisted of PBMCs, obtained before TCRalphabeta/CD19-depleted stem cell transplant. J is TRBJ2-1 and V is TRBV5-1; 7 bases are a match to TRBD1. This clonotype was sampled from a girl aged 2 to 9 with Fanconi anemia, due to receive a stem cell transplant. The CDR3 protein is CASSLVGTANEQFF. The CDR3, as DNA: TGCGCCAGCAGCTTGGTCGGGACAGCCAATGAGCAGTTCTTC.